This T cell receptor beta chain comes out of a study of PD-1 blockade in classical Hodgkin lymphoma. Findings of the study overall: According to reports, newly diagnosed patients had lower baseline TCR diversity than healthy donors, and relapsed/refractory patients had lower baseline TCR diversity still. Individuals who commenced nivolumab within less than 1 year of ASCT were excluded.

This CDR3 has 13 amino acids. V was clipped by 3 bases and J by 1 base, with 6 bases between them. Germline V gene lookup returns CDR1 MNHEY and CDR2 SMNVEV (reference sequence). Each patient relapsed following autologous stem cell transplantation, and prior brentuximab vedotin exposure differed. Patients showed best responses of complete response, partial response or progressive disease. This clone came up a few times. The antigen remains undetermined. Assay used: immunoSEQ multiplex PCR; TCRdb lists only in-frame clones, some missing. Of over 20,000 clones listed, around 67% are singletons. This clonotype was sampled from a human donor with classical Hodgkin lymphoma. The material was peripheral blood mononuclear cells (PBMCs), obtained before the second cycle of nivolumab. The chain couples TRBV27 to TRBJ2-5; D remains unclear. The CDR3 DNA sequence: TGTGCCAGCAGTTTTGTCAGCCAAGAGACCCAGTACTTC. Protein: CASSFVSQETQYF.